The present TCR beta chain was sequenced within a study of monozygotic twins with cystic fibrosis. Here immunoSEQ multiplex PCR was the method, and the copy in TCRdb shows in-frame clones only, minus some. Altogether approximately 11,000 clones are present, roughly 96% being singletons, with the ten largest covering over 0.8%. The V segment lost 4 bases and the J segment 4 bases; nucleotides outside the gene matches: 6. The CDR3 loop spans 15 amino acids. CDR1 is MNHEY, CDR2 SVGAGI, per germline. The clonotype was recovered from a boy younger than 18 with cystic fibrosis. Sequenced: blood. This chain connects TRBV6-5 to TRBJ1-3; 8 nucleotides match TRBD1. Here the CDR3 DNA reads TGTGCCAGCAGTTCTACAGGGGGAGTAGGAAACACCATATATTTT. It translates to CASSSTGGVGNTIYF.